This entry lists 5 T cell receptor beta chains sequenced from one sample in a study of OX40 agonist ivuxolimab in advanced cancers. The repertoire was sequenced with immunoSEQ multiplex PCR; TCRdb's copy has only in-frame clones and lacks some. The sample has about 64,000 clones, 80% to 90% seen once. This material consisted of CD4+ or CD8+ T cells sorted from blood, taken in a trial of the OX40 agonist ivuxolimab. The receptors derive from an adult with an advanced solid tumor such as melanoma, head and neck, liver or kidney cancer.

The CDR3 DNA sequence: TGTGCCAGCAGTGAAGTGGGTATACAGCCCCAGCATTTT. This gives the protein CASSEVGIQPQHF. V and J are TRBV6-1 and TRBJ1-5; no reliable D call. This CDR3 region has 13 residues. The ends were cut back, 1 base at V and 7 bases at J, with 8 bases in the middle. The germline V gene encodes CDR1 MNHNS and CDR2 SASEGT.

The chain is built from TRBV13 and TRBJ2-5; TRBD2 might be the D (7 bases). Per the germline V gene, CDR1 is PRHDT and CDR2 is FYEKMQ (reference sequence). CDR3 length: 14 residues. V dropped 5 bases and J dropped 5 bases, with 15 bases sitting between them. CDR3 sequence reads: CASSPRGAGETQYF. CDR3 nucleotide sequence: TGTGCCAGCAGCCCTCGGGGGGCAGGGGAGACCCAGTACTTC.

This clone has only one observation. The V call is TRBV27, the J call TRBJ2-4, with TRBD2 identical over 11 bases. From germline, CDR1 is MNHEY and CDR2 SMNVEV (reference sequence). This CDR3 comprises 20 residues. Losses at the gene ends were 5 bases for V and 2 bases for J; bases not matched to a gene: 17. The DNA for the CDR3 is TGTGCCAGCAGTCCGCGCGGAGGGGTAGCGGGAGGGCCGCCCAAAAACATTCAGTACTTC. Protein sequence: CASSPRGGVAGGPPKNIQYF.

This clone was recorded once. The chain combines TRBV7-9 with TRBJ2-3; D ambiguous. Germline CDR1 and CDR2: SEHNR and FQNEAQ (reference sequence). Trimming pared 7 bases from V and 0 bases from J, leaving 8 bases between. The CDR3 loop spans 13 amino acids. In DNA, the CDR3 is TGTGCCAGCACGGCGCGGAGCACAGATACGCAGTATTTT. It yields the protein CASTARSTDTQYF.

The chain carries TRBV30 and TRBJ2-1; TRBD1 matches at 7 bases. The CDR3 runs to 13 residues. V gave up 4 bases and J gave up 7 bases; unmatched junction bases: 7. Germline CDR1 reads GTSNPN; CDR2 reads SVGIG (reference sequence). CDR3 region: CAWIRDSGNEQFF. In nucleotides, the CDR3 is TGTGCCTGGATACGGGACAGTGGAAATGAGCAGTTCTTC.